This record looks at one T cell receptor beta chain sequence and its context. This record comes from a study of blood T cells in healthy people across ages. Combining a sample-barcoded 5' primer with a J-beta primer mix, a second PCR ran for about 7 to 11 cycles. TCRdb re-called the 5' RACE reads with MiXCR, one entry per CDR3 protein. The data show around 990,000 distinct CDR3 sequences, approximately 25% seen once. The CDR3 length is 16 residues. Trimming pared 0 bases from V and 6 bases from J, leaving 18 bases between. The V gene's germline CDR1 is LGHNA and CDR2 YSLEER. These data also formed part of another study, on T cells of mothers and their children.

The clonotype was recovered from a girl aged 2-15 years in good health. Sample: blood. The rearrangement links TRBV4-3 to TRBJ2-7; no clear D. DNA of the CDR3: TGCGCCAGCAGCCAAGACCTTTCTACGGTATCGGGCGAGCAGTACTTC. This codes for CASSQDLSTVSGEQYF.